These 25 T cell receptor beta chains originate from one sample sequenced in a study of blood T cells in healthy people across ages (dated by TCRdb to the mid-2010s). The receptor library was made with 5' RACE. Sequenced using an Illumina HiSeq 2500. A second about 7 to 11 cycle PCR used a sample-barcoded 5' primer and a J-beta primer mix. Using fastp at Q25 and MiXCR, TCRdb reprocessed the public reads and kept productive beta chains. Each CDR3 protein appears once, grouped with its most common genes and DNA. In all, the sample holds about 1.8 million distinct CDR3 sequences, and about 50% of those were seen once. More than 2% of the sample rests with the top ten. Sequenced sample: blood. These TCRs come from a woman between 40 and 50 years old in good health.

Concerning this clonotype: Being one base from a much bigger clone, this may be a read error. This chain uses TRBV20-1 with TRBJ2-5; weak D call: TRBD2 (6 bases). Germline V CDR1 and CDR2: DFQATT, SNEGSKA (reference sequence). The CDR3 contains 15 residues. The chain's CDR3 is CSARDLARGQETRYF. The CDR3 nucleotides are TGCAGTGCTAGAGATCTAGCGAGGGGCCAAGAGACCCGGTACTTC.

The CDR3 sequence: CSANSGGAYEQFF. The CDR3 bases are TGCAGTGCTAACAGCGGGGGGGCCTATGAGCAGTTCTTC. The chain links TRBV20-1 to TRBJ2-1, with 10 positions matching TRBD2. CDR1 and CDR2 from the germline V gene are DFQATT and SNEGSKA (reference sequence). Trimming cost V 4 bases and J 8 bases; bases outside gene matches: 5. The CDR3 consists of 13 residues.

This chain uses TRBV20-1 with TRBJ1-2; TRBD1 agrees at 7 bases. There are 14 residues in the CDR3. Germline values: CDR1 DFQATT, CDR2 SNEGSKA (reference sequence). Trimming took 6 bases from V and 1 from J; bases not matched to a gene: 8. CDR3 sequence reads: CSANGDSINYGYTF. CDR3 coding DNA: TGCAGTGCCAACGGGGACAGTATTAACTATGGCTACACCTTC.

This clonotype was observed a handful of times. The CDR3 loop is CSVEPGGGQETQYF. The CDR3 DNA reads as TGCAGCGTTGAACCCGGGGGGGGACAAGAGACCCAGTACTTC. V and J are TRBV29-1 and TRBJ2-5, with TRBD2 matching 8 bases. The CDR3 totals 14 residues. Germline CDR1 reads SQVTM; CDR2 reads ANQGSEA. The V and J ends lost 2 bases and 2 bases, in that order; junction bases with no gene match: 4.

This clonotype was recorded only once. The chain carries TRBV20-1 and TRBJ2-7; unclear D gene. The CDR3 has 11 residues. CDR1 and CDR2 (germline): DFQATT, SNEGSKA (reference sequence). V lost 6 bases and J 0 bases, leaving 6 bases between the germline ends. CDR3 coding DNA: TGCAGTGCAACAGTCTCCTACGAGCAGTACTTC. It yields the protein CSATVSYEQYF.

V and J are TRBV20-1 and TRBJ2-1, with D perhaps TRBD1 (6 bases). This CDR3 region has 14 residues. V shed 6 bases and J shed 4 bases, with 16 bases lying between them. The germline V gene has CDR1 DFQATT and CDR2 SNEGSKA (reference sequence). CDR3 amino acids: CSANFVDSYNEQFF. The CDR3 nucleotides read TGCAGTGCCAACTTCGTGGACAGTTACAATGAGCAGTTCTTC.

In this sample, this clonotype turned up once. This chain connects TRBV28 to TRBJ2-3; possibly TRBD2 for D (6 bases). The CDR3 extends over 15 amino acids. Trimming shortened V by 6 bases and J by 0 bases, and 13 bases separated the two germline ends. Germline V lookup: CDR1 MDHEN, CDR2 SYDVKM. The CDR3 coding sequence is TGTGCCAGCAGCGAGTGGCGGGGTAGCACAGATACGCAGTATTTT. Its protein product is CASSEWRGSTDTQYF.

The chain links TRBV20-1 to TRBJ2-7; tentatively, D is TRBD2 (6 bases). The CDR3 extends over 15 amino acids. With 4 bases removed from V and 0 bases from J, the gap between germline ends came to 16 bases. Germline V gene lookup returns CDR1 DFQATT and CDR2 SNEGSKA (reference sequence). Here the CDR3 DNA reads TGCAGTGCTACCGAGATCGGGGGAAACTCCTACGAGCAGTACTTC. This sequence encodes CSATEIGGNSYEQYF.

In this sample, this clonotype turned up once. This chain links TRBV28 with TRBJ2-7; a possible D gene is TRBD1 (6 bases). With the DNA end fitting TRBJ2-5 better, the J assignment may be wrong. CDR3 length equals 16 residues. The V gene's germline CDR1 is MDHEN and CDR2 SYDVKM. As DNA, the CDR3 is TGTGCCAGCAGTCATCCCTCTGTAACAGGGTATGAGACCCAGTACTTC. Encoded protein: CASSHPSVTGYETQYF.

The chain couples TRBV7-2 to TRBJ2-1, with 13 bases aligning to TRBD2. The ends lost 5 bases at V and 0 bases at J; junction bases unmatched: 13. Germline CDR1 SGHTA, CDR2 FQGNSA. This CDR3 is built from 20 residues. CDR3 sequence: CASSTQTSGGTLSSYNEQFF. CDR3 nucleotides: TGTGCCAGCAGCACTCAGACTAGCGGGGGGACACTGAGCTCCTACAATGAGCAGTTCTTC.

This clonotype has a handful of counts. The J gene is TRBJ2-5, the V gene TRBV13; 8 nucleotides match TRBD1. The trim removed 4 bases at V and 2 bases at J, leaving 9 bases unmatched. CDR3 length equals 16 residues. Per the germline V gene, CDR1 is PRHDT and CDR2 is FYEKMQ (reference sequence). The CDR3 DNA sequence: TGTGCCAGCAGCTCCCCCAGCAGGGGGCGACAAGAGACCCAGTACTTC. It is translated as CASSSPSRGRQETQYF.

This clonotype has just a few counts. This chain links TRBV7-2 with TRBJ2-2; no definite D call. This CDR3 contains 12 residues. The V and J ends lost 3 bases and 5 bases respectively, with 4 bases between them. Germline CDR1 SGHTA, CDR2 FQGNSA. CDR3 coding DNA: TGTGCCAGCAGCTTTGTGACCGGGGAGCTGTTTTTT. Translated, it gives CASSFVTGELFF.

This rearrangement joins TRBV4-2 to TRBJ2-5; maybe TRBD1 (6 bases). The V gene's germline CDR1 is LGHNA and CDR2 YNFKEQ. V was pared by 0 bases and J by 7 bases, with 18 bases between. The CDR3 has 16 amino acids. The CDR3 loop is CASSQESRPGQSTQYF. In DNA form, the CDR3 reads TGTGCCAGCAGCCAAGAATCCCGACCGGGACAATCGACCCAGTACTTC.

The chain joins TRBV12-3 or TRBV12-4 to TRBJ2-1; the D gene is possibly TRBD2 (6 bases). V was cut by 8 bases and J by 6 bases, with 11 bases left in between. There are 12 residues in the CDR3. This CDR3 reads CASAGDFNEQFF. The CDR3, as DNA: TGTGCCAGCGCCGGGGACTTCAATGAGCAGTTCTTC.

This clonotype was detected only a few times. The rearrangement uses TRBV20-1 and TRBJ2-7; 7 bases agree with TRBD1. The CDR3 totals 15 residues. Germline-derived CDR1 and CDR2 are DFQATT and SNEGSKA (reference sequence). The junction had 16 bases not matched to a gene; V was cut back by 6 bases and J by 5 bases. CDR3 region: CSAAVARRGSNEQYF. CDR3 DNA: TGCAGTGCCGCAGTCGCTCGCAGGGGGTCGAACGAGCAGTACTTC.

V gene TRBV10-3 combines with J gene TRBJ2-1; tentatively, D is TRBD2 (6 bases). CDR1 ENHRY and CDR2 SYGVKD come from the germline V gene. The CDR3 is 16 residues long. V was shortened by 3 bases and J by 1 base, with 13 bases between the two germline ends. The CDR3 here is CAISDSGVTSYNEQFF. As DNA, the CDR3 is TGTGCCATCAGTGACTCGGGGGTAACGTCCTACAATGAGCAGTTCTTC.

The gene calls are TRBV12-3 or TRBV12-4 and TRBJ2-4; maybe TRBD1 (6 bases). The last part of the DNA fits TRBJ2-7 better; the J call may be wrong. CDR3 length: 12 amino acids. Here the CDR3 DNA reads TGTGCCAGCAGCATCGCAGGGGTCGAGCAGTACTTC. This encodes CASSIAGVEQYF.

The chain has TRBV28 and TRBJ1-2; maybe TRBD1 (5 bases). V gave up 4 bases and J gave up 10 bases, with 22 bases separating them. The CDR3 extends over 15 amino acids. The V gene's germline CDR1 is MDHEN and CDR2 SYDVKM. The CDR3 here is CASSSQFETVGVYTF. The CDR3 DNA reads TGTGCCAGCAGTTCGCAATTTGAGACAGTCGGGGTCTACACCTTC.

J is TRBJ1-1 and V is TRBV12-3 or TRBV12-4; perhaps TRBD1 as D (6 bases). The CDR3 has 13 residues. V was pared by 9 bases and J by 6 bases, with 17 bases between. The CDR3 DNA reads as TGTGCCAGTGACACAGGGCGGGCTCCTGAAGCTTTCTTT. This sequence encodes CASDTGRAPEAFF.

The CDR3 here is CASSLRIRGGPGTDTQYF. The CDR3 bases are TGTGCCAGCAGTTTAAGGATCCGGGGGGGGCCAGGCACAGATACGCAGTATTTT. This chain uses TRBV12-3 or TRBV12-4 with TRBJ2-3; 8 nucleotides align to TRBD2. CDR3 size: 18 residues. V lost 2 bases, J lost 1 base, and 11 bases stayed unmatched.

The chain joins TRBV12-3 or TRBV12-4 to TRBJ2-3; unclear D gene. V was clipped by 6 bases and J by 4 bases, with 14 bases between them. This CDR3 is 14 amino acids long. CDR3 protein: CASRPGLRPDTQYF. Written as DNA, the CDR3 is TGTGCCAGCAGGCCGGGCTTACGCCCAGATACGCAGTATTTT.

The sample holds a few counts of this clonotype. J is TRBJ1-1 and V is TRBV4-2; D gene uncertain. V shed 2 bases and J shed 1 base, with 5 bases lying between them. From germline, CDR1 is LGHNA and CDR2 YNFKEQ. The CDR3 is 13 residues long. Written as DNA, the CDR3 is TGTGCCAGCAGCCAATGGGCGAACACTGAAGCTTTCTTT. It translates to CASSQWANTEAFF.

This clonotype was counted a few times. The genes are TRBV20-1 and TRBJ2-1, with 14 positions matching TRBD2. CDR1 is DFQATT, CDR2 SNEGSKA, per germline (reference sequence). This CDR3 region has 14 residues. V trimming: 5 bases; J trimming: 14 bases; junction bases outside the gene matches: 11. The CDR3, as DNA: TGCAGTGCTGTACCGGGACTAGCGGGGGACCCCAAGTTCTTC. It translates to CSAVPGLAGDPKFF.

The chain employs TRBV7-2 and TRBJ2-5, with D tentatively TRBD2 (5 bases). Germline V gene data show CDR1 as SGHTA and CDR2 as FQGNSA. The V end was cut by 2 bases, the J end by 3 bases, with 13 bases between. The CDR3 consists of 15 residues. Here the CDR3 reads CASSLTGRREETQYF. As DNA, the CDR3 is TGTGCCAGCAGCTTAACGGGAAGACGGGAAGAGACCCAGTACTTC. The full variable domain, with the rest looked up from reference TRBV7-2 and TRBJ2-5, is GAGVSQSPSNKVTEKGKDVELRCDPISGHTALYWYRQSLGQGLEFLIYFQGNSAPDKSGLPSDRFSAERTGGSVSTLTIQRTQQEDSAVYLCASSLTGRREETQYFGPGTRLLVL.

The CDR3 sequence is CASSLAGEGIYEQYF. The CDR3, as DNA: TGTGCCAGCAGCTTGGCGGGGGAGGGTATCTACGAGCAGTACTTC. The chain employs TRBV5-6 and TRBJ2-7; 7 bases are shared with TRBD2. The V and J ends lost 0 bases and 3 bases, in that order; junction bases with no gene match: 6. The germline V gene has CDR1 SGHDT and CDR2 YYEEEE. The CDR3 extends over 15 amino acids.